Listed here are 17 T cell receptor beta chains from one sample, sequenced in a study of OX40 agonist ivuxolimab in advanced cancers. Assay used: immunoSEQ multiplex PCR; TCRdb lists only in-frame clones, some missing. The table has approximately 82,000 clones, about 86% seen once. The sequencing here drew on CD4+ or CD8+ T cells sorted from blood, taken in a trial of the OX40 agonist ivuxolimab. Receptors originate from an adult with an advanced solid tumor such as melanoma, head and neck, liver or kidney cancer.

V usage is TRBV9 and J usage is TRBJ2-1, with a weak D call TRBD2 (5 bases). CDR3 size: 14 residues. Germline V CDR1 and CDR2: SGDLS, YYNGEE. V was pared by 0 bases and J by 9 bases, with 13 bases between. The CDR3 coding sequence is TGTGCCAGCAGCGTAGAAGCGGAACGTAGTGAGCAGTTCTTC. It encodes CASSVEAERSEQFF.

The rearrangement joins TRBV5-8 to TRBJ1-3, with no clear D. This CDR3 has 14 amino acids. V dropped 2 bases and J dropped 0 bases, with 6 bases sitting between them. Germline V gene lookup returns CDR1 SGHTS and CDR2 YDEGEE. The CDR3 nucleotides are TGTGCCAGCAGCTTCGGCAGCTCTGGAAACACCATATATTTT. It specifies CASSFGSSGNTIYF.

The V and J genes are TRBV5-1 and TRBJ2-2; maybe TRBD2 (6 bases). This CDR3 has 13 amino acids. Per germline, CDR1 SGHRS and CDR2 YFSETQ. The germline V and J ends were trimmed by 5 bases and 6 bases, with 11 bases remaining between them. The DNA of the CDR3 is TGCGCCAGCAGAATCGGGGGTGCCGGGGAGCTGTTTTTT. This gives the protein CASRIGGAGELFF. The full variable domain, with the rest looked up from reference TRBV5-1 and TRBJ2-2, is KAGVTQTPRYLIKTRGQQVTLSCSPISGHRSVSWYQQTPGQGLQFLFEYFSETQRNKGNFPGRFSGRQFSNSRSEMNVSTLELGDSALYLCASRIGGAGELFFGEGSRLTVL.

The chain has TRBV6-1 and TRBJ2-7; TRBD2 matches at 15 bases. Germline V gene sequence: CDR1 MNHNS, CDR2 SASEGT. V shed 4 bases, J shed 6 bases, and the junction held 7 bases outside the gene matches. There are 16 residues in the CDR3. CDR3 DNA: TGTGCCAGCAGTGCTATAGGGACTAGCGGGAGGAGCGAGCAGTACTTC. Encoded protein: CASSAIGTSGRSEQYF.

This clone was seen a few times. V and J are TRBV2 and TRBJ1-1; no clear D gene. Germline values: CDR1 SNHLY, CDR2 FYNNEI. The CDR3 covers 16 residues. The V and J ends lost 6 bases and 1 base respectively, with 18 bases between them. CDR3 loop: CASRVGSRAGNTEAFF. In DNA form, the CDR3 reads TGTGCCAGCAGGGTCGGTTCGAGGGCGGGGAACACTGAAGCTTTCTTT. The full variable domain, with the rest looked up from reference TRBV2 and TRBJ1-1, is EPEVTQTPSHQVTQMGQEVILRCVPISNHLYFYWYRQILGQKVEFLVSFYNNEISEKSEIFDDQFSVERPDGSNFTLKIRSTKLEDSAMYFCASRVGSRAGNTEAFFGQGTRLTVV.

The chain couples TRBV2 to TRBJ2-7; 8 bases are shared with TRBD2. CDR3 size: 14 residues. The junction had 8 bases not matched to a gene; V was cut back by 8 bases and J by 2 bases. Germline loops: CDR1 SNHLY, CDR2 FYNNEI. The CDR3 DNA reads as TGTGCCAGCGGAACCGGGACTAGAACCTACGAGCAGTACTTC. Its translation is CASGTGTRTYEQYF.

This clone was observed a handful of times. The CDR3, as DNA: TGCGCCAGCAGCCGCTGGGGGAATGAGCAGTTCTTC. It codes for CASSRWGNEQFF. V usage is TRBV4-1 and J usage is TRBJ2-1; D assignment may be TRBD1 or TRBD2 (5 bases each). Trimming took 4 bases from V and 7 from J, leaving 8 bases between them. Germline V gives CDR1 MGHRA, CDR2 YSYEKL. The CDR3 spans 12 residues.

V usage is TRBV2 and J usage is TRBJ1-4, with TRBD1 matching over 8 bases. From germline, CDR1 is SNHLY and CDR2 FYNNEI. The J segment lost 4 bases and the V segment lost 3 bases, leaving 1 base of the junction unmatched. This CDR3 is 14 amino acids long. CDR3 DNA sequence: TGTGCCAGCAGTGACGGACAGGGTAATGAAAAACTGTTTTTT. Translated, it gives CASSDGQGNEKLFF.

The chain recombines TRBV4-2 with TRBJ2-1, with D perhaps assigned TRBD1 or TRBD2 (5 bases each). CDR1 and CDR2 (germline): LGHNA, YNFKEQ. Between the trimmed V and J ends, which lost 5 bases and 2 bases, there was a span of 13 bases. CDR3 size: 15 residues. CDR3 nucleotide sequence: TGTGCCAGCAGCTTCCAGGGAGACGCCTACAATGAGCAGTTCTTC. This sequence encodes CASSFQGDAYNEQFF.

This chain connects TRBV7-9 to TRBJ2-7; possible D gene TRBD1, 5 bases. Deletions cut 1 base from V and 2 bases from J, with 12 bases between. CDR1 and CDR2 (germline): SEHNR, FQNEAQ (reference sequence). The CDR3 sequence is 15 residues long. CDR3 in amino acids: CASSLGDSATYEQYF. In DNA, the CDR3 is TGTGCCAGCAGCTTAGGAGACAGTGCTACCTACGAGCAGTACTTC. The full variable domain, completed using reference TRBV7-9 and TRBJ2-7, is DTGVSQNPRHKITKRGQNVTFRCDPISEHNRLYWYRQTLGQGPEFLTYFQNEAQLEKSRLLSDRFSAERPKGSFSTLEIQRTEQGDSAMYLCASSLGDSATYEQYFGPGTRLTVT.

The V and J genes are TRBV7-2 and TRBJ2-7; maybe TRBD2 (6 bases). Germline-derived CDR1 and CDR2 are SGHTA and FQGNSA. V lost 7 bases and J 6 bases, leaving 25 bases between the germline ends. The CDR3 has 16 amino acids. For the CDR3, the DNA is TGTGCCAGCATCCTCCTAAGGACCGCGGGATTTGGCGAGCAGTACTTC. Its protein product is CASILLRTAGFGEQYF.

The chain joins TRBV7-5 to TRBJ2-7; the table's D call TRBD2 went unverified against the DNA. TRBV7-5 is described as a pseudogene. This CDR3 contains 14 residues. The CDR3 region has the DNA TGTGCCAGCAGCAGAACCCGAGATCCCTACGAGCAGTACTTC. This gives the protein CASSRTRDPYEQYF.

The genes are TRBV20-1 and TRBJ1-1; D is possibly TRBD1 (6 bases). Trimming left V 6 bases short and J 3 bases short, with 8 bases between. This CDR3 region has 11 residues. The germline V gene has CDR1 DFQATT and CDR2 SNEGSKA (reference sequence). The CDR3 sequence is CSARQDTEAFF. DNA for the CDR3: TGCAGTGCCCGACAGGACACTGAAGCTTTCTTT.

The chain links TRBV9 to TRBJ1-2; D is undetermined. From germline, CDR1 is SGDLS and CDR2 YYNGEE. This CDR3 spans 13 amino acids. V lost 4 bases to trimming and J lost 8 bases, with 15 bases between them. The CDR3 DNA follows: TGTGCCAGCAGCAACCAGGACGTGTCGGGCTACACCTTC. Its protein is CASSNQDVSGYTF.

The rearrangement uses TRBV19 and TRBJ1-5; 7 bases are shared with TRBD1. The CDR3 length is 16 residues. Germline CDR1 is LNHDA and CDR2 is SQIVND (reference sequence). V shed 0 bases and J 7 bases; nucleotides not matched to a gene: 9. The CDR3 nucleotides are TGTGCCAGTAGTATAGAAATGGGACAGACAGAACAGCCCCAGCATTTT. It translates to CASSIEMGQTEQPQHF.

V is TRBV30 and J is TRBJ2-3, with D possibly being TRBD1 (6 bases). V dropped 3 bases and J dropped 3 bases, with 10 bases sitting between them. Germline assignment: CDR1 GTSNPN and CDR2 SVGIG (reference sequence). The CDR3 sequence is 13 residues long. The DNA for the CDR3 is TGTGCCTGGAGCCAACAGGGTACAGATACGCAGTATTTT. It encodes CAWSQQGTDTQYF.

The genes are TRBV6-1 and TRBJ1-6, with no clear D. Germline CDR1 reads MNHNS; CDR2 reads SASEGT. V lost 6 bases and J 6 bases, leaving 12 bases between the germline ends. The CDR3 has 14 amino acids. The CDR3: CASRDPGPNSPLHF. As DNA, the CDR3 is TGTGCCAGCAGGGACCCGGGTCCTAATTCACCCCTCCACTTT.